The sequence of this T cell receptor beta chain was determined in a study of blood T cells in healthy people across ages. Study-wide results and limits: Greater diversity and more naive CD4+ cells were seen in long-lived donors than in aged donors. Naive T cell percentage showed a strong correlation with the diversity of TCR beta.

Remarks on this clonotype: Antigen specificity is unknown.

The authors ran a second PCR of 7 to 11 cycles using a sample-barcoded 5' primer and a J-beta primer mix. TCRdb reprocessed the 5' RACE reads via MiXCR and lists one record per CDR3 protein. This sample has 550,000 to 700,000 distinct CDR3 sequences, with 27% found just once. Source material: blood. This sequence originates from a woman aged 70-85 years in good health.

CDR3 nucleotide sequence: TGCAGTGCCTGGACACAAGGGAACACTGAAGCTTTCTTT. Residues: CSAWTQGNTEAFF. The gene calls are TRBV20-1 and TRBJ1-1; a weak D match, TRBD1 (5 bases). V was clipped by 6 bases and J by 1 base, with 12 bases between them. The CDR3 is made up of 13 amino acids. The germline gives CDR1 DFQATT, CDR2 SNEGSKA (reference sequence).